These T cell receptor beta chains were read from a single sample in a study of blood T cell repertoires in COVID-19. Only in-frame clones appear in the TCRdb table, and some are missing; sequencing was by immunoSEQ multiplex PCR. Here the sample spans some 290,000 clones, less than 85% being singletons. Sequencing was carried out using peripheral blood. These TCRs come from a man between 60 and 75 years old who had recovered from COVID-19. CDR3s include the opening cysteine and the closing phenylalanine or tryptophan. D genes are given only for firm matches. Not every row has a clone size; where given, it reads once, few, many or a size class.

TRBV7-6	-	TRBD1	TRBJ1-3	TGTGCCAGCAGCTTAGGGGTTCCGACAGGGAACGCTGGAAACACCATATATTTT	CASSLGVPTGNAGNTIYF
TRBV6-2/TRBV6-3	few	-	TRBJ1-1	TGTGCCAGCAGCCCAAGCCGGGGTGGGAGCACTGAAGCTTTCTTT	CASSPSRGGSTEAFF
TRBV27	-	-	TRBJ2-3	TGTGCCAGCAGTTTAAGTTGGGGGGGCCCAGATACGCAGTATTTT	CASSLSWGGPDTQYF
TRBV12-3/TRBV12-4	-	TRBD1	TRBJ1-2	TGTGCCAGCAGCCTGACAGGGTCTGGCTACACCTTC	CASSLTGSGYTF
TRBV10-2	-	TRBD1	TRBJ2-2	TGCGCCAGCAGACCTCCGGACAGGGGCGCCGGGGAGCTGTTTTTT	CASRPPDRGAGELFF
TRBV18	-	-	TRBJ2-1	TGTGCCAGCTCATCCCTGGGCCCCCCAAGGTGGAATGAGCAGTTCTTC	CASSSLGPPRWNEQFF
TRBV7-9	-	-	TRBJ2-4	TGTGCCAGCAGCTCCATGACAACGGGGGGCGTCAAAAACATTCAGTACTTC	CASSSMTTGGVKNIQYF
TRBV28	-	TRBD2	TRBJ2-7	TGTGCCAGCAGTTTATTGTTCGGCCCGCGGGGGGGGTACGAGCAGTACTTC	CASSLLFGPRGGYEQYF
TRBV11-2	-	-	TRBJ2-2	TGTGCCAGCAGCTTTTTCACGGGGGCGAACACCGGGGAGCTGTTTTTT	CASSFFTGANTGELFF
TRBV19	-	TRBD1	TRBJ2-7	TGTGCCAGTAGTATAGGAAGCGGACAGGGGATCTACGAGCAGTACTTC	CASSIGSGQGIYEQYF
TRBV24-1	-	TRBD1	TRBJ1-2	TGTGCCACCAGTGACTCCGGGACAGGGGACTATGGCTACACCTTC	CATSDSGTGDYGYTF
TRBV7-8	-	-	TRBJ1-5	TGTGCCAGCAGCCCCACCGTACAGGCAGGGCAGCCCCAGCATTTT	CASSPTVQAGQPQHF
TRBV5-8	-	-	TRBJ1-4	TGTGCCAGCAGCGCGGGACGGGGGGGATTACGCGTTGAAAAACTGTTTTTT	CASSAGRGGLRVEKLFF
TRBV28	-	-	TRBJ1-2	TGTGCCAGCAGTCCCCAAGGGGCCCGCTATGGCTACACCTTC	CASSPQGARYGYTF
TRBV5-1	many	TRBD1	TRBJ2-7	TGCGCCAGCAGCGGACGGACAGGCCGTGGCCGGTTCTACGAGCAGTACTTC	CASSGRTGRGRFYEQYF
TRBV28	-	-	TRBJ2-3	TGTGCCAGCCTTCCTGCGGGCACAGATACGCAGTATTTT	CASLPAGTDTQYF
TRBV12-3/TRBV12-4	-	-	TRBJ1-3	TGTGCCAGCAGTCGCCAGGGAAACACCATATATTTT	CASSRQGNTIYF
TRBV6-5	-	-	TRBJ2-2	TGTGCCAGCAGCGCGACAGGAGTCGTCGCCGGGGAGCTGTTTTTT	CASSATGVVAGELFF
TRBV9	-	-	TRBJ1-2	TGTGCCAGCAGCCTCGGACAACTTGCTAACTATGGCTACACCTTC	CASSLGQLANYGYTF
TRBV5-1	-	-	TRBJ2-5	TGCGCCAGCAGCTTGGCCGGCCGGGAAGAGACCCAGTACTTC	CASSLAGREETQYF
TRBV29-1	-	-	TRBJ2-3	TGCAGCGTTGAAATCCTAGTAAGGGATACGCAGTATTTT	CSVEILVRDTQYF
TRBV7-9	-	-	TRBJ2-7	TGTGCCAGCAGCTCTCGGGTCTCCTACGAGCAGTACTTC	CASSSRVSYEQYF
TRBV5-1	-	-	TRBJ1-1	TGCGCCAGCAGCCCCGGGGGGGGGCGAGGAACTGAAGCTTTCTTT	CASSPGGGRGTEAFF
TRBV5-1	-	-	TRBJ2-1	TGCGCCAGCAGCCTGCGAGGACAAATAGAGTACGATGAGCAGTTCTTC	CASSLRGQIEYDEQFF
TRBV6-1	once	TRBD1	TRBJ2-7	TGTGCCAGCAGTTCGGGACAGTTCTACGAGCAGTACTTC	CASSSGQFYEQYF
TRBV5-1	-	-	TRBJ2-5	TGCGCCAGCAGCTTGAATGTAGCTGAGGGTAGGGAGACCCAGTACTTC	CASSLNVAEGRETQYF
TRBV9	-	TRBD2	TRBJ2-5	TGTGCCAGCAGCGGAGGTAGCGGGCAACAAGAGACCCAGTACTTC	CASSGGSGQQETQYF
TRBV28	-	-	TRBJ2-3	TGTGCCAGCATCCAGGGCACAGATACGCAGTATTTT	CASIQGTDTQYF
TRBV11-2	once	TRBD1	TRBJ1-3	TGTGCCAGCAGCTTAGAAGGGACAGGGGGCAAGCGAAACACCATATATTTT	CASSLEGTGGKRNTIYF
TRBV3-1/TRBV3-2	-	-	TRBJ1-2	TGTGCCAGCAGCCAAGGAGGCGGACAGAGAGCTAACTATGGCTACACCTTC	CASSQGGGQRANYGYTF
TRBV6-1	few	-	TRBJ1-5	TGTGCCAGCAGTGAACGGGCCGGGGACTTGAATAGCAATCAGCCCCAGCATTTT	CASSERAGDLNSNQPQHF
TRBV5-5	-	TRBD2	TRBJ2-1	TGTGCCAGCAGCTCCCTAGCGGGGTCCTACAATGAGCAGTTCTTC	CASSSLAGSYNEQFF